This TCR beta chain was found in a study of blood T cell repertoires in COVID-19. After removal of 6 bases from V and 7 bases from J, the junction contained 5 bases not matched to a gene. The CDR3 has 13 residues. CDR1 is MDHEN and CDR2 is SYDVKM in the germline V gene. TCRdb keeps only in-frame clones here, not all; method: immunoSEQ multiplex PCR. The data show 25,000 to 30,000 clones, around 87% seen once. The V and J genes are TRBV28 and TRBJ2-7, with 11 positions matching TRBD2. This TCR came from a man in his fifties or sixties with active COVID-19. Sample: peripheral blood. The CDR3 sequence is CASSLTSGGEQYF. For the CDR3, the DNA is TGTGCCAGCAGCTTAACTAGCGGGGGAGAGCAGTACTTC.